Presented here are 23 T cell receptor beta chains from one specimen sequenced in a study of T-cell reconstitution after alpha-beta-depleted transplantation in children (dated by TCRdb to 2015 to 2016). The library was prepared using PCR. Sequencing was carried out with an Illumina HiSeq 2500. TCR libraries were prepared with molecular barcoding, using unique molecular identifiers to normalize TCRbeta repertoire quantification. TCRdb reanalyzed the raw reads on its own, using fastp at Q25 for trimming and MiXCR for clone calling, and kept in-frame beta chains. For every CDR3 protein sequence, its rows merge into one entry that carries the most common genes and DNA. This sample gives about a million distinct CDR3 sequences in total; about 30% of them show up just once. The ten largest clones take up about 28% of the sample. Per the publication, the treatment or condition label means: allogeneic hematopoietic cell transplantation with graft depleted of TCRalphabeta T cells and CD19 B cells.

The source material was PBMCs, mostly from graft donor cells, sampled 360 days after TCRalphabeta/CD19-depleted stem cell transplant. These receptors came from a boy younger than two who had a stem cell transplant for SCID, so the T cells may come from the graft donor.

This clonotype was counted many times. The V call is TRBV3-1, the J call TRBJ2-5; 11 bases agree with TRBD2. CDR1 and CDR2 from the germline V gene are LGHDT and YNNKEL (reference sequence). V gave up 4 bases and J gave up 4 bases; unmatched junction bases: 8. The CDR3 runs 16 residues. CDR3 DNA sequence: TGTGCCAGCAGCCTAGATAGCGGGGGGGTTACAGAGACCCAGTACTTC. It yields the protein CASSLDSGGVTETQYF.

V is TRBV6-5 and J is TRBJ2-7; D tentatively reads TRBD1 or TRBD2 (5 bases each). The CDR3 runs 15 residues. The V gene lost 0 bases and the J gene lost 7 bases, with 16 bases spanning the gap. CDR1 and CDR2 from the germline V gene are MNHEY and SVGAGI. CDR3 coding DNA: TGTGCCAGCAGTTACTCGGCCGAGGGGCTGAGGGAGCAGTACTTC. Translated: CASSYSAEGLREQYF.

CDR3 DNA sequence: TGCGCCAGCAGCCAGCAGGGAGCGGGAGAGACCCAGTACTTC. This sequence encodes CASSQQGAGETQYF. The V gene is TRBV5-1, the J gene TRBJ2-5; possibly TRBD2 for D (6 bases). The CDR3 contains 14 residues. Germline CDR1 SGHRS, CDR2 YFSETQ. The ends were cut back, 4 bases at V and 4 bases at J, with 14 bases in the middle.

V and J are TRBV7-7 and TRBJ2-7; TRBD1 is a possible D gene (5 bases). Trimming shortened V by 3 bases and J by 6 bases, and 27 bases separated the two germline ends. Germline-derived CDR1 and CDR2 are SSHAT and FNYEAQ (reference sequence). The CDR3 has 18 amino acids. The CDR3 protein is CASSFYRSPSELTCEQYF. Written as DNA, the CDR3 is TGTGCCAGCAGCTTTTACAGGTCCCCATCGGAGTTAACATGCGAGCAGTACTTC.

The table lists this clonotype with a count of one. The chain couples TRBV20-1 to TRBJ1-1, with D maybe TRBD1 (5 bases). This CDR3 region has 14 residues. V was cut by 2 bases and J by 3 bases, with 13 bases left in between. Germline V gene sequence: CDR1 DFQATT, CDR2 SNEGSKA (reference sequence). The DNA of the CDR3 is TGCAGTGCTAGAAGATGGGGGGAGGACACTGAAGCTTTCTTT. Translation: CSARRWGEDTEAFF.

The chain employs TRBV5-1 and TRBJ2-2; D may be TRBD1 (5 bases). CDR3 size: 16 residues. V was pared by 0 bases and J by 2 bases, with 11 bases between. Germline CDR1 and CDR2: SGHRS and YFSETQ. The CDR3 protein is CASSLDPWGNTGELFF. For the CDR3, the DNA is TGCGCCAGCAGCTTGGACCCTTGGGGCAACACCGGGGAGCTGTTTTTT.

The genes are TRBV3-1 and TRBJ2-7, with D uncertain. The V end was cut by 9 bases, the J end by 0 bases, with 12 bases between. This CDR3 is 13 amino acids long. Germline V lookup: CDR1 LGHDT, CDR2 YNNKEL (reference sequence). CDR3 sequence (DNA): TGTGCCAGAAACCTTCCCAGCTCCTACGAGCAGTACTTC. Amino acid sequence: CARNLPSSYEQYF.

There are a few counts of this clonotype. The chain combines TRBV5-1 with TRBJ2-1; D gene ambiguous. V was trimmed by 7 bases and J by 6 bases, leaving 11 bases between them. In germline, CDR1 is SGHRS, CDR2 YFSETQ. The CDR3 contains 12 residues. CDR3 region: CASGPYANEQFF. The CDR3 DNA reads as TGCGCCAGCGGCCCTTATGCCAATGAGCAGTTCTTC.

The V call is TRBV4-1, the J call TRBJ2-1, with a weak D call TRBD2 (6 bases). V dropped 0 bases and J dropped 3 bases, with 12 bases sitting between them. This CDR3 contains 16 residues. Germline CDR1 MGHRA, CDR2 YSYEKL. This CDR3 reads CASSQDAGRGYNEQFF. As DNA, the CDR3 is TGCGCCAGCAGCCAAGATGCGGGGCGAGGCTACAATGAGCAGTTCTTC.

This clonotype was seen only a few times. The chain carries TRBV5-1 and TRBJ1-4; D perhaps matches TRBD1 (5 bases). CDR3 size: 16 residues. V lost 0 bases and J lost 2, with 11 bases in between. Germline assignment: CDR1 SGHRS and CDR2 YFSETQ. The DNA for the CDR3 is TGCGCCAGCAGCTTGGGGGACCTGAGGACTAATGAAAAACTGTTTTTT. It codes for CASSLGDLRTNEKLFF.

The V gene is TRBV21-1, the J gene TRBJ2-7; the D call TRBD1 from the table was never checked on the DNA. TRBV21-1 is classified as a pseudogene. CDR3 length equals 17 residues. The CDR3 nucleotides read TGTGCCAGCAGCAAACGGAAAGGGGGGGCCATTAGGTACGAGCAGTACTTC. Translating gives CASSKRKGGAIRYEQYF.

This clonotype was seen a few times. This chain joins TRBV12-3 or TRBV12-4 and TRBJ1-3; D is unclear. This CDR3 is 14 amino acids long. V was shortened by 7 bases and J by 7 bases, with 17 bases between the two germline ends. The CDR3 is CASTPLQAPNTIYF. The CDR3 region has the DNA TGTGCCAGCACCCCGTTACAAGCCCCCAACACCATATATTTT.

The CDR3 bases are TGCGCCAGCAGCTTCGGGACATTCTCCTACGAGCAGTACTTC. It encodes CASSFGTFSYEQYF. The chain joins TRBV5-1 to TRBJ2-7; weak D call: TRBD1 (6 bases). CDR1 and CDR2 from the germline V gene are SGHRS and YFSETQ. The V end lost 2 bases, the J end lost 0 bases, and 9 bases lay between the germline ends. The length of the CDR3 is 14 residues.

This chain connects TRBV12-3 or TRBV12-4 to TRBJ2-5; D possibly corresponds to TRBD2 (6 bases). CDR3 length: 14 amino acids. Trimming cost V 2 bases and J 4 bases, with 11 bases left between them. The CDR3 spells CASSLRRVGETQYF. The CDR3 DNA is TGTGCCAGCAGTTTAAGGAGGGTGGGAGAGACCCAGTACTTC.

This clonotype was counted only a few times. The chain recombines TRBV5-5 with TRBJ1-5; the D gene is possibly TRBD1 (5 bases). This CDR3 has 16 amino acids. The germline V and J ends were trimmed by 4 bases and 3 bases, with 17 bases remaining between them. CDR1 is SGHKS and CDR2 is YYEKEE in the germline V gene (reference sequence). CDR3 protein: CASSHLSDRYNQPQHF. The CDR3 DNA follows: TGTGCCAGCAGCCACCTTAGCGACAGATACAATCAGCCCCAGCATTTT.

The gene calls are TRBV7-9 and TRBJ2-2; D remains ambiguous. The V and J ends lost 1 base and 6 bases respectively, with 15 bases between them. This CDR3 region has 16 residues. CDR1 is SEHNR, CDR2 FQNEAQ, per germline (reference sequence). CDR3 sequence reads: CASSLEPHVLAGELFF. The CDR3 DNA reads TGTGCCAGCAGCTTAGAGCCGCACGTTCTTGCCGGGGAGCTGTTTTTT.

The rearrangement links TRBV20-1 to TRBJ1-5; D not certain. CDR1 and CDR2 (germline): DFQATT, SNEGSKA (reference sequence). The ends were cut back, 0 bases at V and 3 bases at J, with 9 bases in the middle. This CDR3 comprises 14 residues. CDR3 loop: CSARDQASNQPQHF. CDR3 in DNA: TGCAGTGCTAGAGATCAAGCGTCCAATCAGCCCCAGCATTTT.

This clonotype was seen a few times. V and J are TRBV20-1 and TRBJ2-7, with D perhaps assigned TRBD1 or TRBD2 (5 bases each). This CDR3 is built from 14 residues. Deletions cut 5 bases from V and 2 bases from J, with 16 bases between. Germline-derived CDR1 and CDR2 are DFQATT and SNEGSKA (reference sequence). The CDR3 DNA sequence: TGCAGTGCTTTGGCCGGGACGGCTCCCTACGAGCAGTACTTC. Translated, it gives CSALAGTAPYEQYF.

V and J are TRBV5-1 and TRBJ1-4; no firm D call. The CDR3 has 14 residues. Trimming shortened V by 3 bases and J by 4 bases, and 10 bases separated the two germline ends. CDR1 is SGHRS and CDR2 is YFSETQ in the germline V gene. The CDR3 protein is CASSSDGNNEKLFF. As DNA, the CDR3 is TGCGCCAGCAGCTCGGACGGAAATAATGAAAAACTGTTTTTT.

This chain links TRBV4-1 with TRBJ2-7, with 10 bases lining up with TRBD1. Germline CDR1 MGHRA, CDR2 YSYEKL. The CDR3 is made up of 15 amino acids. Trimming at V came to 3 bases and at J to 4 bases, leaving 6 bases not matched to a gene. CDR3 bases: TGCGCCAGCAGCCAGGCCGGGACAGGGGAGTACGAGCAGTACTTC. Translated: CASSQAGTGEYEQYF.

The chain has TRBV11-2 and TRBJ2-1, with 9 bases that match TRBD1. The CDR3 sequence is 15 residues long. CDR1 and CDR2 (germline): SGHAT, FQNNGV. V was pared by 6 bases and J by 10 bases, with 13 bases of the junction left unmatched. The CDR3 spells CASSPLGTGKVEQFF. For the CDR3, the DNA is TGTGCCAGCAGTCCTCTCGGGACAGGGAAGGTAGAGCAGTTCTTC.

Worth noting for this clonotype: A much larger clone differs by one base, so this may be a read error. The CDR3 reads CASRGNQPQHF. The CDR3 DNA reads as TGTGCCAGCAGAGGGAATCAGCCCCAGCATTTT. This sequence joins TRBV2 and TRBJ1-5; D remains unclear. Trimming pared 6 bases from V and 4 bases from J, leaving 4 bases between. In germline, CDR1 is SNHLY, CDR2 FYNNEI. The CDR3 has 11 residues.

This clonotype was observed a few times. The gene calls are TRBV4-1 and TRBJ2-7, with TRBD1 identical over 8 bases. V lost 1 base and J lost 4; bases outside the gene matches: 6. The CDR3 spans 15 residues. CDR1 and CDR2 (germline): MGHRA, YSYEKL. This CDR3 is CASSQGPGGMYEQYF. The CDR3 bases are TGCGCCAGCAGCCAAGGTCCAGGGGGCATGTACGAGCAGTACTTC.